Sequencing of this T cell receptor (beta chain) was carried out in a study of blood T cell repertoires in COVID-19. Study-level background: The samples span acute and convalescent COVID-19 from the United States, Italy and Spain. Sources were T cells, B-cell-depleted T cells, or PBMCs; the material itself was cDNA or gDNA.

V lost 4 bases and J lost 2; bases outside the gene matches: 7. The CDR3 is 16 amino acids. Germline loops: CDR1 MNHNS, CDR2 SASEGT. In the study's own analysis: Reference gene primer amplification yielded estimated nucleated cell counts. TCRdb's copy holds only in-frame clones and misses some; the assay was immunoSEQ multiplex PCR. From that table come the V and J calls and clone size; the DNA was used to work out D and trimming. The sample records tens of thousands of clones, 85% to 90% being singletons. The sequencing sample was made of peripheral blood. This TCR came from a man older than 75 with active COVID-19. This rearrangement joins TRBV6-1 to TRBJ2-3, with TRBD2 matching over 9 bases. The CDR3 here is CASSVPTSGATDTQYF. CDR3 bases: TGTGCCAGCAGTGTTCCGACTAGCGGTGCCACAGATACGCAGTATTTT.